What follows are 23 T cell receptor beta chains derived from one specimen sequenced in a study of patients and donors after allogeneic stem cell transplantation. MiXCR was run by TCRdb on the RT-PCR reads, yielding one entry per CDR3 protein. The sample holds some 960,000 distinct CDR3 sequences, roughly 18% seen once. The sample was blood, either unsorted or a sorted T cell fraction (not recorded which). These TCRs come from a human donor who was either an allogeneic HSCT recipient or a stem cell or donor lymphocyte infusion donor (not recorded which). It is not recorded whose cells these are; they may come from a transplant donor.

V usage is TRBV6-2 or TRBV6-3 and J usage is TRBJ2-7, with D possibly TRBD1 on 5 matching bases. The germline gives CDR1 MNHEY, CDR2 SVGEGT. Deletions cut 6 bases from V and 2 bases from J, with 11 bases between. This CDR3 has 13 amino acids. The CDR3 bases are TGTGCCAGCAGCACAAGACAGACCTACGAGCAGTACTTC. Protein: CASSTRQTYEQYF.

CDR3 loop: CSAPRQATYGYTF. The DNA for the CDR3 is TGCAGTGCCCCGAGACAGGCAACCTATGGCTACACCTTC. The chain couples TRBV20-1 to TRBJ1-2; D is possibly TRBD1 (6 bases). Trimming cost V 6 bases and J 4 bases, with 15 bases left between them. The CDR3 extends over 13 amino acids. Looked up from germline, CDR1 is DFQATT and CDR2 is SNEGSKA (reference sequence).

The gene calls are TRBV20-1 and TRBJ2-4; D call uncertain. Germline V gene sequence: CDR1 DFQATT, CDR2 SNEGSKA (reference sequence). V lost 6 bases and J 8 bases, leaving 20 bases between the germline ends. The CDR3 sequence is 14 residues long. CDR3 coding DNA: TGCAGTGCCGGGTCTCACGACAACTTGGACATTCAGTACTTC. Encoded protein: CSAGSHDNLDIQYF.

The table lists this clonotype with a few counts. The CDR3 DNA reads TGTGCCAGCAGCGGCCGGACTAGCGGGAACGGGGAGCTGTTTTTT. Translation gives CASSGRTSGNGELFF. The rearrangement uses TRBV5-4 and TRBJ2-2; 12 bases are a match to TRBD2. Losses at the gene ends were 4 bases for V and 7 bases for J; bases not matched to a gene: 5. The CDR3 loop spans 15 amino acids. CDR1 is SGHNT, CDR2 YYREEE, per germline (reference sequence).

The J gene is TRBJ2-1, the V gene TRBV5-1; 10 positions match TRBD2. V lost 2 bases, J lost 4 bases, and 9 bases stayed unmatched. The CDR3 has 17 residues. The V gene's germline CDR1 is SGHRS and CDR2 YFSETQ. CDR3 protein: CASSLGLADTRYNEQFF. The CDR3 DNA reads as TGCGCCAGCAGCTTAGGACTAGCGGACACCCGTTACAATGAGCAGTTCTTC.

The genes are TRBV25-1 and TRBJ1-6; 7 positions agree with TRBD1. The CDR3 covers 14 residues. Trimming took 2 bases from V and 9 from J; bases not matched to a gene: 4. Germline lookup yields CDR1 MGHDK and CDR2 SYGVNS. This chain's CDR3 is CASSEGGTVSPLHF. The CDR3 DNA reads TGTGCCAGCAGTGAAGGCGGGACAGTTTCACCCCTCCACTTT.

This clonotype was observed many times. This chain joins TRBV12-3 or TRBV12-4 and TRBJ2-7; no clear D gene. Deletions cut 2 bases from V and 2 bases from J, with 13 bases between. The CDR3 has 15 residues. CDR3 residues: CASSLRSRVPYEQYF. The CDR3 nucleotides read TGTGCCAGCAGTTTAAGGAGCCGAGTCCCCTACGAGCAGTACTTC.

The chain carries TRBV6-2 or TRBV6-3 and TRBJ2-7; no firm D call. Trimming stripped 0 bases from V and 0 bases from J, with 15 bases between. The CDR3 runs to 17 residues. Germline CDR1 is MNHEY and CDR2 is SVGEGT. The CDR3 DNA follows: TGTGCCAGCAGTTACTCGATGGCAGGAAAACTCTCCTACGAGCAGTACTTC. Translated, it gives CASSYSMAGKLSYEQYF.

The sample holds a few counts of this clonotype. V and J are TRBV30 and TRBJ1-1, with D possibly TRBD1 on 6 matching bases. Trimming left V 4 bases short and J 3 bases short, with 18 bases between. The germline CDR1 and CDR2 sequences are GTSNPN and SVGIG (reference sequence). The CDR3 covers 15 residues. The CDR3 nucleotides read TGTGCCTGGAACTGGTGGGGGGGCCGGGACACTGAAGCTTTCTTT. This codes for CAWNWWGGRDTEAFF.

This clonotype was found a few times. V is TRBV30 and J is TRBJ2-1; D possibly matches TRBD1 or TRBD2 (5 bases each). CDR3 size: 13 residues. Trimming stripped 8 bases from V and 2 bases from J, with 13 bases between. The germline gives CDR1 GTSNPN, CDR2 SVGIG (reference sequence). The CDR3 DNA is TGTGCCGGAACGAGGGGTCCCTACAATGAGCAGTTCTTC. It is translated as CAGTRGPYNEQFF.

This clonotype has a count of ten or more. V gene TRBV6-1 combines with J gene TRBJ2-7; 9 bases align to TRBD1. Trimming removed 6 bases from V and 0 bases from J; junction bases left unmatched: 6. Germline V gene data show CDR1 as MNHNS and CDR2 as SASEGT. The length of the CDR3 is 15 residues. CDR3 sequence reads: CASRGPGQGSYEQYF. The CDR3 nucleotides read TGTGCCAGCAGGGGACCGGGACAGGGCTCCTACGAGCAGTACTTC.

This clonotype appeared a few times. The gene calls are TRBV25-1 and TRBJ1-2, with TRBD1 matching 9 bases. Trimming at V came to 2 bases and at J to 4 bases, leaving 11 bases not matched to a gene. The germline CDR1 and CDR2 sequences are MGHDK and SYGVNS. CDR3 size: 17 residues. This CDR3 is CASSEGGTGSFFYGYTF. The CDR3 coding sequence is TGTGCCAGCAGTGAAGGCGGGACAGGGAGTTTCTTCTATGGCTACACCTTC.

At least ten counts were recorded for this clonotype. The rearrangement joins TRBV4-3 to TRBJ1-1; 7 nucleotides agree with TRBD1. The CDR3 runs 15 residues. V was pared by 0 bases and J by 5 bases, with 6 bases of the junction left unmatched. Looked up from germline, CDR1 is LGHNA and CDR2 is YSLEER. CDR3 amino acids: CASSQDEGQETEAFF. The CDR3 bases are TGCGCCAGCAGCCAAGATGAAGGACAGGAAACTGAAGCTTTCTTT.

The rearrangement uses TRBV3-1 and TRBJ2-5; 9 nucleotides agree with TRBD2. V was clipped by 1 base and J by 4 bases; unmatched bases: 1. CDR3 size: 14 residues. CDR1 is LGHDT, CDR2 YNNKEL, per germline (reference sequence). The CDR3 DNA sequence: TGTGCCAGCAGCCAAGCTAGCGGGACAGAGACCCAGTACTTC. It translates to CASSQASGTETQYF.

This clonotype has just a few counts. The CDR3 sequence: CASSYFTNLGLAGGNEQFF. CDR3 bases: TGTGCCAGCAGTTACTTCACTAACCTCGGACTAGCGGGGGGGAATGAGCAGTTCTTC. The gene calls are TRBV6-5 and TRBJ2-1, with TRBD2 identical over 15 bases. V was pared by 1 base and J by 7 bases, with 11 bases of the junction left unmatched. CDR3 length: 19 amino acids. In germline, CDR1 is MNHEY, CDR2 SVGAGI.

This clonotype has only a few counts. V and J are TRBV27 and TRBJ2-1, with TRBD2 identical over 11 bases. J gave up 4 bases and V 4 bases, and 9 bases lay outside the gene matches. The germline CDR1 and CDR2 sequences are MNHEY and SMNVEV (reference sequence). CDR3 length: 17 residues. The CDR3 here is CASSSLPGTSGYNEQFF. DNA for the CDR3: TGTGCCAGCAGTTCCCTACCCGGGACTAGCGGTTACAATGAGCAGTTCTTC.

V usage is TRBV6-2 or TRBV6-3 and J usage is TRBJ1-6; D ambiguous. V was pared by 5 bases and J by 0 bases, with 11 bases between. Germline lookup yields CDR1 MNHEY and CDR2 SVGEGT. The CDR3 contains 16 residues. CDR3 sequence reads: CASSNPTISYNSPLHF. The DNA of the CDR3 is TGTGCCAGCAGTAACCCTACGATCTCCTATAATTCACCCCTCCACTTT.

This clonotype was seen ten or more times. The rearrangement joins TRBV12-3 or TRBV12-4 to TRBJ2-2; D may be TRBD1 or TRBD2 (7 bases each). Trimming removed 6 bases at V and 3 bases at J, with 14 bases between. The CDR3 totals 15 residues. CDR3 loop: CASSVQGGYTGELFF. CDR3 DNA: TGTGCCAGCAGCGTTCAGGGGGGGTACACCGGGGAGCTGTTTTTT.

The chain couples TRBV20-1 to TRBJ1-1; no clear D. There are 14 residues in the CDR3. V lost 4 bases to trimming and J lost 5 bases, with 17 bases between them. The germline V gene has CDR1 DFQATT and CDR2 SNEGSKA (reference sequence). The CDR3 DNA is TGCAGTGCTACCCCCGGGAACCTACTGACTGAAGCTTTCTTT. Translated, it gives CSATPGNLLTEAFF.

This chain joins TRBV7-3 and TRBJ2-7; D might be TRBD1 or TRBD2, each matching 5 bases. Germline CDR1 is SGHTA and CDR2 is FQGTGA. V lost 2 bases to trimming and J lost 3 bases, with 14 bases between them. CDR3 length: 15 residues. The CDR3 DNA follows: TGTGCCAGCAGCTTAGGGCCAGGGAGTTTCTACGAGCAGTACTTC. Translating gives CASSLGPGSFYEQYF.

The rearrangement links TRBV12-5 to TRBJ1-2; 9 bases match TRBD1. CDR1 and CDR2 from the germline V gene are LGHNT and FRNRAP. This CDR3 contains 16 residues. V shed 2 bases, J shed 2 bases, and the junction held 6 bases outside the gene matches. CDR3 region: CASGLPGTGLNYGYTF. The CDR3, as DNA: TGTGCTAGTGGTTTGCCCGGGACAGGGTTGAACTATGGCTACACCTTC.

This clonotype appeared a single time. V usage is TRBV9 and J usage is TRBJ2-1; 10 nucleotides match TRBD2. Losses at the gene ends were 4 bases for V and 0 bases for J; bases not matched to a gene: 13. The CDR3 is made up of 19 amino acids. CDR1 SGDLS and CDR2 YYNGEE come from the germline V gene. This CDR3 reads CASSPQVLSGRASYNEQFF. CDR3 sequence (DNA): TGTGCCAGCAGCCCCCAGGTTTTAAGCGGGAGGGCCTCCTACAATGAGCAGTTCTTC.

V is TRBV30 and J is TRBJ1-2; D remains ambiguous. In germline, CDR1 is GTSNPN, CDR2 SVGIG (reference sequence). The V gene lost 4 bases and the J gene lost 2 bases, with 8 bases spanning the gap. This CDR3 is built from 12 residues. CDR3 sequence reads: CAWMGDNYGYTF. The CDR3, as DNA: TGTGCCTGGATGGGAGACAACTATGGCTACACCTTC.